The clone carrying this TCR beta chain was recorded a few times. In the authors' methods: Estimated nucleated cell counts came from reference gene primer amplification. Clones were sequenced by immunoSEQ multiplex PCR, and TCRdb holds only the in-frame ones, with some missing. For V, J and clone size, that table is used; D and trimming come from the DNA. The sample records about 83,000 clones, around 87% being singletons. The data stem from a study of blood T cell repertoires in COVID-19. Study summary: Both acute and convalescent COVID-19 samples were obtained from the United States, Italy and Spain.

This CDR3 is built from 12 residues. V lost 7 bases to trimming and J lost 6 bases, with 10 bases between them. The clonotype comes from a man older than 75 with active or convalescent COVID-19. The source material was peripheral blood. V is TRBV12-3 or TRBV12-4 and J is TRBJ1-5; D remains ambiguous. CDR3 amino acids: CASTWSGQPQHF. CDR3 in DNA: TGTGCCAGCACCTGGTCGGGTCAGCCCCAGCATTTT.